A single sample is the source of the 7 T cell receptor beta chains below, sequenced in a study of PD-L1 blockade in urothelial cancer. Some clones are missing from TCRdb's copy, which holds only in-frame ones; the method was immunoSEQ multiplex PCR. This sample has tens of thousands of clones, with more than 85% found just once. The sequencing here drew on PBMCs, taken around atezolizumab (anti-PD-L1) treatment. These receptors were collected from a man aged 45 to 65 with urothelial cancer.

The gene calls are TRBV5-1 and TRBJ2-7; 9 bases agree with TRBD1. Trimming at V came to 3 bases and at J to 3 bases, leaving 4 bases not matched to a gene. CDR1 SGHRS and CDR2 YFSETQ come from the germline V gene. The length of the CDR3 is 14 residues. For the CDR3, the DNA is TGCGCCAGCAGCTCCGGGACAGGGAACTACGAGCAGTACTTC. Protein: CASSSGTGNYEQYF.

This sequence joins TRBV4-1 and TRBJ1-2; TRBD1 aligns across 7 bases. The length of the CDR3 is 15 residues. Trimming took 5 bases from V and 8 from J; bases not matched to a gene: 14. Germline V gene lookup returns CDR1 MGHRA and CDR2 YSYEKL. CDR3 in DNA: TGCGCCAGCAGCGAAGTCCCCATCGACAGGGACGGCTACACCTTC. This translates into CASSEVPIDRDGYTF.

Only a few counts were recorded for this clone. This chain joins TRBV27 and TRBJ1-1; D is unclear. V shed 2 bases and J shed 1 base, with 14 bases lying between them. The germline gives CDR1 MNHEY, CDR2 SMNVEV (reference sequence). The CDR3 is 16 amino acids. CDR3 residues: CASSLVGMPGNTEAFF. CDR3 nucleotides: TGTGCCAGCAGTTTAGTCGGTATGCCTGGGAACACTGAAGCTTTCTTT.

V is TRBV5-5 and J is TRBJ2-7; weak D call: TRBD2 (7 bases). Per germline, CDR1 SGHKS and CDR2 YYEKEE (reference sequence). This CDR3 region has 15 residues. V was trimmed by 3 bases and J by 5 bases, leaving 18 bases between them. In DNA form, the CDR3 reads TGTGCCAGCAGCTCGGAGGGGGGGAACACCGACGAGCAGTACTTC. Its protein product is CASSSEGGNTDEQYF.

The sample holds one count of this clone. V and J are TRBV13 and TRBJ1-2; 10 bases are shared with TRBD1. Germline loops: CDR1 PRHDT, CDR2 FYEKMQ (reference sequence). With V trimmed by 5 bases and J by 4 bases, 4 bases remained unmatched. CDR3 length: 14 residues. CDR3 DNA: TGTGCCAGCAGCGTGGGACAGGGGATCTATGGCTACACCTTC. It codes for CASSVGQGIYGYTF. Combining the CDR3 with reference TRBV13 and TRBJ1-2 gives the whole variable domain AAGVIQSPRHLIKEKRETATLKCYPIPRHDTVYWYQQGPGQDPQFLISFYEKMQSDKGSIPDRFSAQQFSDYHSELNMSSLELGDSALYFCASSVGQGIYGYTFGSGTRLTVV.

CDR3 protein: CASSGGARTYEQYF. The CDR3, as DNA: TGTGCCAGCAGCGGAGGGGCGCGGACCTACGAGCAGTACTTC. This chain links TRBV6-1 with TRBJ2-7, with a weak D call TRBD2 (6 bases). The V and J ends lost 6 bases and 2 bases respectively, with 14 bases between them. Germline V CDR1 and CDR2: MNHNS, SASEGT. This CDR3 contains 14 residues.

The V call is TRBV4-1, the J call TRBJ2-3, with D perhaps TRBD2 (6 bases). This CDR3 has 20 residues. Germline CDR1 is MGHRA and CDR2 is YSYEKL. Trimming left V 3 bases short and J 0 bases short, with 25 bases between. CDR3 DNA sequence: TGCGCCAGCAGCCAGGAAAGGAGGGCGCAGTCGGGGACTAGCACAGATACGCAGTATTTT. Translation gives CASSQERRAQSGTSTDTQYF.